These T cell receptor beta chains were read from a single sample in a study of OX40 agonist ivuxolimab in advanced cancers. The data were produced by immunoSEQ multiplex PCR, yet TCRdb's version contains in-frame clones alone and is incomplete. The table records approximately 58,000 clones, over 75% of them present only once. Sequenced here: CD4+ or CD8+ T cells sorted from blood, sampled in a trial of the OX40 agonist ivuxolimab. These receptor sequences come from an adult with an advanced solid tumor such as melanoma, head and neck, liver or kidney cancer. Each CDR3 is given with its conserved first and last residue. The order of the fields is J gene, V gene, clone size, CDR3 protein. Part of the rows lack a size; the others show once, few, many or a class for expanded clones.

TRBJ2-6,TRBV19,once,CASSGRFSGANVLTF
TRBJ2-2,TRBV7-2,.,CASSRDRVNTGELFF
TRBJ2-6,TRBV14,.,CASTPRGTGANVLTF
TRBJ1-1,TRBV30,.,CAWGSPGGRAFF
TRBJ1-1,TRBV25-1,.,CASSESGLNTEAFF
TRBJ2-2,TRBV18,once,CASSPSGGEITGELFF
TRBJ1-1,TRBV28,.,CASNQQALGTEAFF
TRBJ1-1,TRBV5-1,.,CASSSGTGKTEAFF
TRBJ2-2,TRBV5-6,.,CASSSYPAGNTGELFF
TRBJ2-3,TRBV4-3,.,CASSRDRGKDTQYF
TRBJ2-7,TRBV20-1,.,CSASIDGEQYF
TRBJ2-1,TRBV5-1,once,CASSLAVGSSYNEQFF
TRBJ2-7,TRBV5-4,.,CASSLNRGVHEQYF
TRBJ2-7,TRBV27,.,CASSLSSDRPEQYF
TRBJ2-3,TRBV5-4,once,CASSLGQITDTQYF
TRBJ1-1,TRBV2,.,CASSENRGQAFF
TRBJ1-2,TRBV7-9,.,CASSLASVSWYGYTF
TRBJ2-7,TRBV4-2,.,CASSQVTASGSEQYF
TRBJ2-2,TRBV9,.,CASSPYTGELFF
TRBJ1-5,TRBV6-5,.,CASSYSSRAGQPQHF
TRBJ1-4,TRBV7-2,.,CASSTARGLEKLFF
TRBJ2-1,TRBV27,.,CASSFMKGLGFNEQFF
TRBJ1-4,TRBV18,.,CASSPGPTNEKLFF
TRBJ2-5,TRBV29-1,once,CSVVQQETQYF
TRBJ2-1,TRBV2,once,CASSPPGPYNEQFF
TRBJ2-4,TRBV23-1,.,CASSQLQNIQYF
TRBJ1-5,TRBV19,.,CASSMIGYSNQPQHF
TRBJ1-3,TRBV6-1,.,CASRQGNSGNTIYF
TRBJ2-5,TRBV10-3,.,CAITSGSWETQYF
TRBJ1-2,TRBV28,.,CATSLLAYGYTF
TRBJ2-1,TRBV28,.,CASSIFSLGNEQFF
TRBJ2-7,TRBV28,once,CASSLYSSYEQYF
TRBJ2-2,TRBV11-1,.,CASSLARATGELFF
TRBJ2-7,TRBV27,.,CASSLTGTGTYEQYF
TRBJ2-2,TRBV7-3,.,CASSPQGNRGTGELFF
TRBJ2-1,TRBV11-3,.,CASSLGNRASSYNEQFF
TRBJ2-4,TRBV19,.,CASSRGEGLAKNIQYF
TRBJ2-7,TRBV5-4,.,CASSLKQGAYEQYF
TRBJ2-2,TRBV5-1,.,CASSLSPGAGELFF
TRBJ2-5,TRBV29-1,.,CSVDRGDF
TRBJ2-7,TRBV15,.,CATTTSGGSEQYF
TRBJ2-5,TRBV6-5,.,CASSYQWTQQETQYF
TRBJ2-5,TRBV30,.,CAWSSRDRGFQETQYF
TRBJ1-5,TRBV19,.,CASTRKWGANSNQPQHF
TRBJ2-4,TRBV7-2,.,CASSLDRTAKNIQYF
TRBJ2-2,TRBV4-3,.,CASSQSALTNTGELFF
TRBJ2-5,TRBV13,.,CASSLSGVDVYETQYF
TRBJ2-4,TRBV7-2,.,CASSLPGNIQYF
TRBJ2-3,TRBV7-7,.,CASSSGPGQGTDTQYF
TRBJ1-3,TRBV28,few,CASSPPQGASGNTIYF
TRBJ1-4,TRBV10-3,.,CAISDGTVINEKLFF